This T cell receptor beta chain was sequenced in a study of identical twins. Whole-study findings and limits: Out-of-frame alpha sequences shared by twins were enriched for low generation probability.

Unique molecular identifiers were present on the cDNA, which also gained a universal primer site by template switching. TCRdb reprocessed the 5' RACE reads via MiXCR and lists one record per CDR3 protein. The sample comprises approximately 700,000 distinct CDR3 sequences, less than 7% of which are singletons, and roughly 2% rests with the top ten. This clonotype was seen a handful of times. Its antigen is not known. The receptor was isolated from a man aged 18 to 29 in good health. Sequenced material: naive T cells sorted from blood.

The CDR3 is CASSFARERYNEQFF. In DNA, the CDR3 is TGTGCCAGCAGTTTTGCGCGGGAGAGATACAATGAGCAGTTCTTC. The genes are TRBV12-3 or TRBV12-4 and TRBJ2-1; TRBD2 matches 7 bases. J gave up 4 bases and V 3 bases, and 6 bases lay outside the gene matches. This CDR3 comprises 15 residues.